This T cell receptor (beta chain) was retrieved from a study of blood T cell repertoires in COVID-19 (dated by TCRdb to 2020 to 2022). Context from the whole study: The collaborator samples originated in the United States, Italy and Spain and spanned the acute and convalescent phases of COVID-19. Samples were obtained from the ongoing ImmuneRACE study (first 160 participants) and from approximately 1,200 subjects provided by 6 global collaborators. The prospective study material was composed of cDNA or gDNA derived from T cells, B-cell-depleted T cells, or PBMCs. Where HLA class I and class II types were available, the types were taken from metadata supplied by the sample provider, not from assay-based typing. A freely available public database, intended as a resource for researchers studying the immune response to SARS-CoV-2, is where the repertoires were released. Sample metadata almost always included a de-identified subject ID, COVID-19 status, age in years and sex. Deeply sampled blood TCRbeta repertoires from subjects exposed to, actively infected with, or recovered from COVID-19 were included in the dataset.

Paper-wide results and their limitations: How much clinical and demographic metadata was included differed by source and by participant, and the metadata was provided uncurated.

Inclusive of the bounding cysteine and phenylalanine, the CDR3 is 16 residues long. CDR3 DNA is the only sequence kept; it has 48 bases, read in frame from the first base. A distance of 12 bases separates the germline ends of V and J, which lose 3 bases and 0 bases respectively. The germline V gene gives CDR1 as MNHNS and CDR2 as SASEGT. The immunoSEQ Assay, a bias-controlled multiplex PCR, was used to amplify TCRbeta CDR3 regions from genomic DNA. Regarding the original processing steps: The number of nucleated cells in each sample was estimated from the amplification of reference gene primers within the assay. Sequence reads were collapsed and filtered to measure the absolute abundance of every unique TCRbeta CDR3 rearrangement. For each sample, productive Simpson clonality was calculated as the square root of Simpson's diversity index across productive rearrangements. The table was pulled from immuneACCESS by TCRdb, which kept in-frame rearrangements only. Such tables lose some clones; where checked, under half of the loss comes from unresolved V genes, and the rest has no known cause. From that table come the V and J calls and clone size; the DNA was used to work out D and trimming. This sample is represented by roughly 140,000 clones; about four fifths of them were singletons. The ten largest make up approximately 1.6% of the sample.

Participants in the prospective study were enrolled through a virtual design, were aged about 18 to 90 years, and lived in roughly 26 United States geographic areas. To assign participants to cohorts, the prospective study relied on clinical history that participants themselves reported in a screening survey and a study questionnaire. Exposed participants were defined as having been in contact with someone with a PCR-confirmed or clinician-diagnosed COVID-19 case within 2 weeks of study entry. In the prospective study, mobile phlebotomists collected whole blood, serum and a nasopharyngeal or oropharyngeal swab from each participant. Over a roughly two-month period, participants in the prospective study had the option of providing additional blood draws and questionnaires. Before DNA extraction, prospective study blood samples were shipped either frozen or at room temperature. Concerning this clone itself: No antigen is known for it. Per-base quality was not reported, and no clone a single base away is much larger than it.

The source is a woman between 18 and 29 years old who had been exposed to COVID-19. The specimen sequenced was PBMCs or T cells enriched from blood (not recorded which). Recombination joined TRBV6-1 with TRBJ2-1, with a weak D call of TRBD2 (6 bases match). The DNA sequence follows: TGTGCCAGCAGTGACCGCGGGGAAAGCTCCTACAATGAGCAGTTCTTC. The translation is CASSDRGESSYNEQFF.